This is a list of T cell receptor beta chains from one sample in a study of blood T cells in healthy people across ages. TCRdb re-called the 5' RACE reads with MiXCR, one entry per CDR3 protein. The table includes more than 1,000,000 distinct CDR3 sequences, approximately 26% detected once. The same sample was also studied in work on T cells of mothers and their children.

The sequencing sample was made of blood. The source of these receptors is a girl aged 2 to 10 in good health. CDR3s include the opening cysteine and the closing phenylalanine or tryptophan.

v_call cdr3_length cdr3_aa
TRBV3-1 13 CASSQVGGTEAFF
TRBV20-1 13 CSAPGEMNTEAFF
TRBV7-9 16 CASSLTVNSGNSPLHF
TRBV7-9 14 CASSTLDINYGYTF
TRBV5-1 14 CASSSWDRTYEQYF
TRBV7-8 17 CASRFFASGGLSETQYF
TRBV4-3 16 CASSQDLGLAGSEQFF
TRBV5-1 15 CASSIERPNTGELFF
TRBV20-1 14 CSATRDGTYNEQFF
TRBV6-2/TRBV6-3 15 CASSQPAAGVNEQFF
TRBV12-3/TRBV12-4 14 CASSLGGVPGELFF
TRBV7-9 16 CASSLASGARAYEQYF
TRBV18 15 CASSPWGLSTDTQYF
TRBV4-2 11 CASSQENTQYF
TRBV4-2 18 CASSQEVSLALSSYEQYF
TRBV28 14 CASNPSQGGETQYF
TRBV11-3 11 CASSQAAGAFF
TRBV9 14 CVSSAGTDQETQYF
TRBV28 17 CAGSLFPPPSLTDTQYF
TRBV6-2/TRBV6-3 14 CASSSHLRPYEQYF
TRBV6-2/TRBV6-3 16 CASSYSSPLGANVLTF
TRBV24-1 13 CATSGVDSYEQYF
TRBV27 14 CASSFAGSNQPQHF
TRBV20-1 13 CSARAVAGNTIYF
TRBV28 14 CASSVWGQQETQYF
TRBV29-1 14 CSVGLADSSYEQYF
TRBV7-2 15 CASSFRTSGQETQYF
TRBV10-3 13 CAITGTSTDTQYF
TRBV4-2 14 CASSQDFRGETQYF
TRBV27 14 CASSRTGFGQPQHF
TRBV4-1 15 CASSQGDGNTGELFF
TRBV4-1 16 CASSQGFLSINQPQHF
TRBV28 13 CASSLHLTNEQFF
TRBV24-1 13 CATSDLGTDTQYF
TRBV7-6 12 CASSPIGGTQYF
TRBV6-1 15 CASSGNNRGQETQYF
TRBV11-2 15 CASSSKSGSTYEQYF
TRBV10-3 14 CAINSPGEGNEQYF
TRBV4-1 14 CASSQDWADTEAFF
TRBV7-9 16 CASSLGRASGANVLTF
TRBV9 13 CASSVDHVGELFF
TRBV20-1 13 CSARDSEDGGYTF
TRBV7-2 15 CASSLPLGPYNEQFF
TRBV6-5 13 CASSYSKVLEQYF
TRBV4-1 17 CASSLAVMGGVYNEQFF
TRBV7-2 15 CASSLGLGRGNTIYF
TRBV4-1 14 CASSQGLKGHEQYF
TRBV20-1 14 CSASLSGTTDTQYF
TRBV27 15 CASSLSTGVGNEQFF
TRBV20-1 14 CSAGGNTANEKLFF
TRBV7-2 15 CASSLSGGSYNEQSF